The clone carrying this TCR beta chain appeared a single time. The V gene's germline CDR1 is MNHEY and CDR2 SVGAGI. CDR3 length equals 14 residues. V trimming: 10 bases; J trimming: 0 bases; junction bases outside the gene matches: 5. These data are taken from a study of control samples from healthy donors and cancer patients. Assay: immunoSEQ multiplex PCR; the TCRdb copy retains only in-frame clones and omits some. This table has 100,000 to 150,000 clones, roughly 92% appearing once. The clonotype was recovered from a man aged 18 to 35 in good health. The rearrangement uses TRBV6-5 and TRBJ2-2; 7 bases match TRBD1. Sequencing was carried out using blood. The CDR3 is CAIQGQPNTGELFF. CDR3 nucleotides: TGTGCCATCCAGGGACAGCCGAACACCGGGGAGCTGTTTTTT.